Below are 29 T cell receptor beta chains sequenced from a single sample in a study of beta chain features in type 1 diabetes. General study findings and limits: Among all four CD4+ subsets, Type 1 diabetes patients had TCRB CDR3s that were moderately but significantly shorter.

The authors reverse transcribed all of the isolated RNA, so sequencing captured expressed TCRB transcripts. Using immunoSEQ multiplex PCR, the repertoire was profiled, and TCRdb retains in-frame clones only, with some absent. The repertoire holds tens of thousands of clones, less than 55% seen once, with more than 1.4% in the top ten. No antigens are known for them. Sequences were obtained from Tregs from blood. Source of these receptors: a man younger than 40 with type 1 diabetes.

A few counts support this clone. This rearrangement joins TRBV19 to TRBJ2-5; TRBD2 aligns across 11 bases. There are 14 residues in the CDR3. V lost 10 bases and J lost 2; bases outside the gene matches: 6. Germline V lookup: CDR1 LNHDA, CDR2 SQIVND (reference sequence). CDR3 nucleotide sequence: TGTGCCACCCATAGCGGGAGGGGACAAGAGACCCAGTACTTC. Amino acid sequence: CATHSGRGQETQYF. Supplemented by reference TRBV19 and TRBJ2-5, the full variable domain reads DGGITQSPKYLFRKEGQNVTLSCEQNLNHDAMYWYRQDPGQGLRLIYYSQIVNDFQKGDIAEGYSVSREKKESFPLTVTSAQKNPTAFYLCATHSGRGQETQYFGPGTRLLVL.

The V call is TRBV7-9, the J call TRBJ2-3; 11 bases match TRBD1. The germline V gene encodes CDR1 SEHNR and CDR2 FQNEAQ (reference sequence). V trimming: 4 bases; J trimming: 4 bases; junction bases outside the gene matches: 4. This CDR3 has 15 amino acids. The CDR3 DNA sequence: TGTGCCAGCAGCTGGGGACAGGGGGAAGCAGATACGCAGTATTTT. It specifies CASSWGQGEADTQYF.

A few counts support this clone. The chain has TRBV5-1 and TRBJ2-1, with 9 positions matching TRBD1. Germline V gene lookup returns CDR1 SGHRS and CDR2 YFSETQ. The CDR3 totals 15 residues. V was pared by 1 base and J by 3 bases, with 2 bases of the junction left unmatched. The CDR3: CASSLKTGGYNEQFF. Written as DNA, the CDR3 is TGCGCCAGCAGCTTGAAGACAGGGGGCTACAATGAGCAGTTCTTC.

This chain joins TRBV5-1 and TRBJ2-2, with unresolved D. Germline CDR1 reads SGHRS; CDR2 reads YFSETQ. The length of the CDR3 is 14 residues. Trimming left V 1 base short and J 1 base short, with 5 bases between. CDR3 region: CASSLLLNTGELFF. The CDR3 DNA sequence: TGCGCCAGCAGCTTGCTCTTGAACACCGGGGAGCTGTTTTTT.

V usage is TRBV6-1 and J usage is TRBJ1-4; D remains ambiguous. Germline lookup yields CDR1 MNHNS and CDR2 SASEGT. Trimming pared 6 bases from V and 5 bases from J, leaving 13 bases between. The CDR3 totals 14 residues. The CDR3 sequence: CASRGRSWNEKLFF. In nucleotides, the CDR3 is TGTGCCAGCAGAGGTCGGAGCTGGAATGAAAAACTGTTTTTT.

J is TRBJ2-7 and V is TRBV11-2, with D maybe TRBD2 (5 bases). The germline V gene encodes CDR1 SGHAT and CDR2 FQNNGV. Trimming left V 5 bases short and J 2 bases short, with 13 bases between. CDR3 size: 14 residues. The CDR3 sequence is CASSPLGVAYEQYF. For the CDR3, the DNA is TGTGCCAGCAGCCCCCTGGGAGTAGCCTACGAGCAGTACTTC.

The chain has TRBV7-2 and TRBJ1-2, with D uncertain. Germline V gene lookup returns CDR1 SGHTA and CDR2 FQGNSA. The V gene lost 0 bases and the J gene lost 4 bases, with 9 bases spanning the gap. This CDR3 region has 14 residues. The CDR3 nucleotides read TGTGCCAGCAGCTTAGCTAGAGGCAGCTATGGCTACACCTTC. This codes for CASSLARGSYGYTF.

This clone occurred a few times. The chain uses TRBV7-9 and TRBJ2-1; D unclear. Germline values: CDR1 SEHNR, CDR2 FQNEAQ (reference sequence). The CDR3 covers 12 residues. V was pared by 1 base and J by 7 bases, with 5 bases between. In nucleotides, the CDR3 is TGTGCCAGCAGCTTAGTAGCAAATGAGCAGTTCTTC. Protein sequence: CASSLVANEQFF.

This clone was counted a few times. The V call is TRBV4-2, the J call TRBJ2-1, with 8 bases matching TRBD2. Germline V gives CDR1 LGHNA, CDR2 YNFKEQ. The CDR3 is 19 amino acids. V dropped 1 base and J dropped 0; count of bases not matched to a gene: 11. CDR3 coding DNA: TGTGCCAGCAGCCAAGTCATTCCCGGGAGGGCCTACTCCTACAATGAGCAGTTCTTC. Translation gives CASSQVIPGRAYSYNEQFF.

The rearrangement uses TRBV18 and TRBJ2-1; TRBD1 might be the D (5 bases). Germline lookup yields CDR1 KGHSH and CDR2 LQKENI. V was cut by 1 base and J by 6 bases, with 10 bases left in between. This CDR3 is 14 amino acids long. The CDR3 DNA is TGTGCCAGCTCACCACAGGGGATCTCCAATGAGCAGTTCTTC. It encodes CASSPQGISNEQFF.

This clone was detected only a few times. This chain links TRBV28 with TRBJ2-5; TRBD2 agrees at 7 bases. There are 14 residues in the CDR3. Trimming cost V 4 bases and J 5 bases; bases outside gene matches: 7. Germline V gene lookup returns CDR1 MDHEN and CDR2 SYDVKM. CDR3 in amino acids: CASSSTGTMETQYF. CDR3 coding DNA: TGTGCCAGCAGTTCGACCGGGACTATGGAGACCCAGTACTTC.

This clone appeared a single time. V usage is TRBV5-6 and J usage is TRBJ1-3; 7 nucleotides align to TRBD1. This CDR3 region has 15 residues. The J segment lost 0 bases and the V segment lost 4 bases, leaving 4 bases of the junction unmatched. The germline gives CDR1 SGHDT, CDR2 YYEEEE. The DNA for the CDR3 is TGTGCCAGCAGCCTGGACAGGAGCTCTGGAAACACCATATATTTT. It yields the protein CASSLDRSSGNTIYF. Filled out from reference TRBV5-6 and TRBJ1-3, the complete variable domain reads DAGVTQSPTHLIKTRGQQVTLRCSPKSGHDTVSWYQQALGQGPQFIFQYYEEEERQRGNFPDRFSGHQFPNYSSELNVNALLLGDSALYLCASSLDRSSGNTIYFGEGSWLTVV.

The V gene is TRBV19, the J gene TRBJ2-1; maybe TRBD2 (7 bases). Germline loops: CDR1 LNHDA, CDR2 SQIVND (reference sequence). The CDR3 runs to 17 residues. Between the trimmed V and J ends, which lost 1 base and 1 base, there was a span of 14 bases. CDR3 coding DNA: TGTGCCAGTAGTATAGGATGGGGGGGCGCATCCTACAATGAGCAGTTCTTC. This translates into CASSIGWGGASYNEQFF.

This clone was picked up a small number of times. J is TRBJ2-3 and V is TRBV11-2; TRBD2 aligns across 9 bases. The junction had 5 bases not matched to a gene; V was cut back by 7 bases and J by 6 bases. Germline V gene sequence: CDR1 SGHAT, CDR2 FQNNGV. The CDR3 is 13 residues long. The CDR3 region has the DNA TGTGCCAGCAACGCGGGAGGGGGGGATACGCAGTATTTT. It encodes CASNAGGGDTQYF.

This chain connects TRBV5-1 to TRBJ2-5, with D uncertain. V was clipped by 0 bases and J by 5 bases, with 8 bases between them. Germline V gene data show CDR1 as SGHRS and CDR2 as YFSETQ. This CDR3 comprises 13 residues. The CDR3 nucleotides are TGCGCCAGCAGCTTGGCGTCGAGGGAGACCCAGTACTTC. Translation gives CASSLASRETQYF. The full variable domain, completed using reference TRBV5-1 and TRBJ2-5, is KAGVTQTPRYLIKTRGQQVTLSCSPISGHRSVSWYQQTPGQGLQFLFEYFSETQRNKGNFPGRFSGRQFSNSRSEMNVSTLELGDSALYLCASSLASRETQYFGPGTRLLVL.

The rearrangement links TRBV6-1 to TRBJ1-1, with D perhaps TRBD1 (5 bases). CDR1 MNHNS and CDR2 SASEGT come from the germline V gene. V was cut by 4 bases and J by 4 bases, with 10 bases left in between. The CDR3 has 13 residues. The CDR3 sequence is CASSVGASTEAFF. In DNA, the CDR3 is TGTGCCAGCAGTGTAGGGGCCAGCACTGAAGCTTTCTTT.

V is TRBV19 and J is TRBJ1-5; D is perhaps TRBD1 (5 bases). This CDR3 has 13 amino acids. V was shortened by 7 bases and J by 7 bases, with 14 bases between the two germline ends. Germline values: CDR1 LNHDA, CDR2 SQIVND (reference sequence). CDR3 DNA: TGTGCCAGTAATCAGTACCAGGGACAGCCCCAGCATTTT. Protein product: CASNQYQGQPQHF.

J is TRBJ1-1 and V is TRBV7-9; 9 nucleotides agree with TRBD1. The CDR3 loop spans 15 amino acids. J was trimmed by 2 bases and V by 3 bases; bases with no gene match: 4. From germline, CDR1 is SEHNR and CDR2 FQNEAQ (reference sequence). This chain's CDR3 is CASSFLTGGNTEAFF. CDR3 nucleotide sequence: TGTGCCAGCAGCTTTCTGACAGGGGGAAACACTGAAGCTTTCTTT.

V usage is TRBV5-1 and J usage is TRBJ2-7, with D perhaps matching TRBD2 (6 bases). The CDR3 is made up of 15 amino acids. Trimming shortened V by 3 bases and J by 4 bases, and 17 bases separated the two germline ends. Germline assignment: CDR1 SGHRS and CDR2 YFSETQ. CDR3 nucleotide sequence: TGCGCCAGCAGCTATTCCGGGAGTTTCGGGTACGAGCAGTACTTC. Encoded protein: CASSYSGSFGYEQYF.

Written as DNA, the CDR3 is TGTGCCAGCAGTCCCAGGGGGGATCAGCCCCAGCATTTT. Amino acids: CASSPRGDQPQHF. V is TRBV27 and J is TRBJ1-5, with 7 bases fitting TRBD1. Germline V gene data show CDR1 as MNHEY and CDR2 as SMNVEV (reference sequence). The CDR3 covers 13 residues. J lost 5 bases, V lost 5 bases, and 3 bases had no gene match.

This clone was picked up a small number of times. The CDR3 spells CASSVGTSGSEQFF. CDR3 sequence (DNA): TGTGCCAGCAGCGTCGGGACTAGCGGGAGCGAGCAGTTCTTC. The rearrangement links TRBV11-2 to TRBJ2-1; 14 bases match TRBD2. With V trimmed by 5 bases and J by 10 bases, 4 bases remained unmatched. Germline lookup yields CDR1 SGHAT and CDR2 FQNNGV. This CDR3 contains 14 residues.

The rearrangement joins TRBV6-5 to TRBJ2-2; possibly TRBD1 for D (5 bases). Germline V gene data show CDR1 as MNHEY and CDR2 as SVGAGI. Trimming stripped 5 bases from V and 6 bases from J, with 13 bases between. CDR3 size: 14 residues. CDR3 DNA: TGTGCCAGCAGTGATCAGGGTGTAGCCGGGGAGCTGTTTTTT. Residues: CASSDQGVAGELFF.

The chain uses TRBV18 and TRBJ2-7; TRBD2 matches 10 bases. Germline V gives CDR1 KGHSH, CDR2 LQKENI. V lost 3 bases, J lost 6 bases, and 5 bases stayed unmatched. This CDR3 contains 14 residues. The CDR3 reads CASSPGLAAFEQYF. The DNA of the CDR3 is TGTGCCAGCTCACCCGGACTAGCGGCCTTCGAGCAGTACTTC.

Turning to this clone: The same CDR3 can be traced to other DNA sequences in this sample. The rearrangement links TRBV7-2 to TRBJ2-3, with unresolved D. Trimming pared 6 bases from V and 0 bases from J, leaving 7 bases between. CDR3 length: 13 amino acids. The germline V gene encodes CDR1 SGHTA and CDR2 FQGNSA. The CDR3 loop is CASSLASTDTQYF. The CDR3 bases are TGTGCCAGCAGTTTGGCTAGCACAGATACGCAGTATTTT.

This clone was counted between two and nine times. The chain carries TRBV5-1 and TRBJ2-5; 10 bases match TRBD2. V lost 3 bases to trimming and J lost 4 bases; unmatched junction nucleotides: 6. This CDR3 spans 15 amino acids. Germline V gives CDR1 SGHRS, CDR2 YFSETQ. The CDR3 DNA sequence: TGCGCCAGCAGCTCGGGCCTAGCGGGAGTAGAGACCCAGTACTTC. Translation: CASSSGLAGVETQYF.

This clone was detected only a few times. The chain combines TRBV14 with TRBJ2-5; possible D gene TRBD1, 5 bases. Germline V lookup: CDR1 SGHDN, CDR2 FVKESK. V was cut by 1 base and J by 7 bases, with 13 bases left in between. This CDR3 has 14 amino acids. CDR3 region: CASSQAAGPGTQYF. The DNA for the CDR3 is TGTGCCAGCAGCCAAGCGGCAGGGCCGGGGACCCAGTACTTC. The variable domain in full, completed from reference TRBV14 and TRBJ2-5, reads EAGVTQFPSHSVIEKGQTVTLRCDPISGHDNLYWYRRVMGKEIKFLLHFVKESKQDESGMPNNRFLAERTGGTYSTLKVQPAELEDSGVYFCASSQAAGPGTQYFGPGTRLLVL.

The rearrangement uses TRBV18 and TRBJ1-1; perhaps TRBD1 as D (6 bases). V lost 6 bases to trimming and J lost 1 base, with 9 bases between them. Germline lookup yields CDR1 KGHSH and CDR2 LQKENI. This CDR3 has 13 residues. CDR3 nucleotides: TGTGCCAGCTCGGACAGTCCGAACACTGAAGCTTTCTTT. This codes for CASSDSPNTEAFF.

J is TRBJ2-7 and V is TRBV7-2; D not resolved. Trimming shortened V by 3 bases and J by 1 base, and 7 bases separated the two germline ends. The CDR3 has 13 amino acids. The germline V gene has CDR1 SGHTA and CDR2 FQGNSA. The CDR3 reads CASSFLVSYEQYF. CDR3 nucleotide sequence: TGTGCCAGCAGCTTTCTCGTGTCCTACGAGCAGTACTTC.

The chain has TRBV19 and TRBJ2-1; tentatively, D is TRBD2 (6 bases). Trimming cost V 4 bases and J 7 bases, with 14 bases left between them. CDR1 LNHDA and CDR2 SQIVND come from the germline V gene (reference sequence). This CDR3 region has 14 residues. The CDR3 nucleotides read TGTGCCAGTAGTAAGGCTAGCGAGAGGAATGAGCAGTTCTTC. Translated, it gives CASSKASERNEQFF. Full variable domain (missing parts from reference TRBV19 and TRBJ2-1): DGGITQSPKYLFRKEGQNVTLSCEQNLNHDAMYWYRQDPGQGLRLIYYSQIVNDFQKGDIAEGYSVSREKKESFPLTVTSAQKNPTAFYLCASSKASERNEQFFGPGTRLTVL.